Following are 17 T cell receptor beta chains from one sample sequenced in a study of a mutant IDH1 vaccine in newly diagnosed glioma. Some clones are missing from TCRdb's copy, which holds only in-frame ones; the method was immunoSEQ multiplex PCR. The table shows around 33,000 clones, with 75% to 90% occurring only once. The time point was: baseline, week 1 (first vaccination visit). As to treatment: pre-vaccination baseline after standard-of-care therapy. The specimen was PBMCs, collected from a glioma patient treated with radiotherapy, temozolomide or both. Receptors were obtained from a woman in her forties with glioma.

The chain joins TRBV29-1 to TRBJ1-2; D perhaps matches TRBD1 (6 bases). The CDR3 sequence is 13 residues long. Trimming cost V 6 bases and J 4 bases, with 15 bases left between them. From germline, CDR1 is SQVTM and CDR2 ANQGSEA. This CDR3 is CSVVRGRGYGYTF. The CDR3 DNA follows: TGCAGCGTCGTCCGGGGGCGCGGCTATGGCTACACCTTC. Together with reference TRBV29-1 and TRBJ1-2, the CDR3 gives the full variable domain: SAVISQKPSRDICQRGTSLTIQCQVDSQVTMMFWYRQQPGQSLTLIATANQGSEATYESGFVIDKFPISRPNLTFSTLTVSNMSPEDSSIYLCSVVRGRGYGYTFGSGTRLTVV.

The chain links TRBV2 to TRBJ2-3, with 10 positions matching TRBD2. CDR3 length: 15 amino acids. Trimming at V came to 6 bases and at J to 2 bases, leaving 5 bases not matched to a gene. Germline CDR1 and CDR2: SNHLY and FYNNEI. DNA for the CDR3: TGTGCCAGCAGAGGACTAGCGGATACCACAGATACGCAGTATTTT. This translates into CASRGLADTTDTQYF.

The chain employs TRBV1 and TRBJ2-2; TRBD2, as called in the table, went unchecked against the DNA. TRBV1 is a pseudogene segment. CDR3 length: 21 residues. This chain's CDR3 is CTSSQMGGRERCVWYTGELFF. In DNA form, the CDR3 reads TGCACCAGCAGCCAGATGGGAGGGCGGGAGAGGTGCGTATGGTACACCGGGGAGCTGTTTTTT.

This chain uses TRBV7-2 with TRBJ2-3, with TRBD1 matching over 10 bases. The V and J ends lost 6 bases and 3 bases, in that order; junction bases with no gene match: 3. This CDR3 is built from 14 residues. Germline CDR1 is SGHTA and CDR2 is FQGNSA. In DNA, the CDR3 is TGTGCCAGCAGTCGGGACAGGGGTACAGATACGCAGTATTTT. This sequence encodes CASSRDRGTDTQYF.

V usage is TRBV2 and J usage is TRBJ2-2, with 10 bases identical to TRBD1. In germline, CDR1 is SNHLY, CDR2 FYNNEI. The CDR3 is 15 residues long. The V and J ends lost 7 bases and 5 bases, in that order; junction bases with no gene match: 7. This CDR3 reads CASTDRGRGTGELFF. In DNA form, the CDR3 reads TGTGCCAGCACCGACAGGGGGCGAGGTACCGGGGAGCTGTTTTTT.

This clone was found once. This rearrangement joins TRBV19 to TRBJ1-1; 7 bases agree with TRBD1. The trim removed 7 bases at V and 0 bases at J, leaving 11 bases unmatched. The CDR3 extends over 16 amino acids. Germline values: CDR1 LNHDA, CDR2 SQIVND (reference sequence). CDR3 nucleotides: TGTGCCAGTACCTCGAACGAGGGGGCGGTGAACACTGAAGCTTTCTTT. It is translated as CASTSNEGAVNTEAFF.

This chain connects TRBV6-5 to TRBJ1-6; 8 bases line up with TRBD1. V was pared by 5 bases and J by 9 bases, with 9 bases of the junction left unmatched. Germline CDR1 reads MNHEY; CDR2 reads SVGAGI. CDR3 length equals 15 residues. The CDR3 here is CASSRDRSPSSPLHF. The CDR3 DNA sequence: TGTGCCAGCAGTAGGGACAGGTCCCCTAGTTCACCCCTCCACTTT.

The gene calls are TRBV7-9 and TRBJ2-2; D gene uncertain. This CDR3 region has 12 residues. CDR1 and CDR2 from the germline V gene are SEHNR and FQNEAQ (reference sequence). V was clipped by 5 bases and J by 5 bases, with 6 bases between them. The CDR3 region is CASSPSTGELFF. In DNA form, the CDR3 reads TGTGCCAGCAGCCCGAGTACCGGGGAGCTGTTTTTT.

The V gene is TRBV5-8, the J gene TRBJ2-7, with 10 bases fitting TRBD1. The CDR3 runs to 16 residues. Per germline, CDR1 SGHTS and CDR2 YDEGEE. With 7 bases clipped from V and 7 bases from J, the junction kept 17 bases outside the gene matches. The CDR3 here is CASEHPPRTGGREQYF. In DNA, the CDR3 is TGTGCCAGCGAACACCCCCCCAGGACAGGGGGTCGGGAGCAGTACTTC.

In its sample, this clone was seen once. The gene calls are TRBV4-1 and TRBJ2-1, with 7 bases identical to TRBD2. CDR3 size: 13 residues. Germline CDR1 reads MGHRA; CDR2 reads YSYEKL. V was clipped by 4 bases and J by 6 bases; unmatched bases: 3. The CDR3 loop reads CASSPREGNEQFF. The DNA for the CDR3 is TGCGCCAGCAGCCCCAGGGAGGGCAATGAGCAGTTCTTC.

This chain links TRBV29-1 with TRBJ1-5; D not resolved. This CDR3 spans 13 amino acids. Germline V lookup: CDR1 SQVTM, CDR2 ANQGSEA. Deletions cut 3 bases from V and 4 bases from J, with 10 bases between. The CDR3 here is CSVEVEGNQPQHF. The CDR3 DNA sequence: TGCAGCGTTGAGGTGGAGGGAAATCAGCCCCAGCATTTT.

The gene calls are TRBV30 and TRBJ2-1, with 7 bases matching TRBD2. The CDR3 has 15 amino acids. Germline V gene sequence: CDR1 GTSNPN, CDR2 SVGIG (reference sequence). V shed 5 bases and J 2 bases; nucleotides not matched to a gene: 9. CDR3 sequence: CAWLGRGKAYNEQFF. The CDR3 region has the DNA TGTGCCTGGCTTGGGAGGGGCAAAGCCTACAATGAGCAGTTCTTC.

The chain links TRBV30 to TRBJ2-3; D is uncertain. This CDR3 has 15 amino acids. Deletions cut 1 base from V and 2 bases from J, with 13 bases between. Germline CDR1 GTSNPN, CDR2 SVGIG (reference sequence). The CDR3 nucleotides are TGTGCCTGGAGTGGGTTGGCCCATCTCACAGATACGCAGTATTTT. It yields the protein CAWSGLAHLTDTQYF.

V and J are TRBV4-1 and TRBJ1-1, with D maybe TRBD1 (6 bases). With 1 base removed from V and 3 bases from J, the gap between germline ends came to 9 bases. Germline assignment: CDR1 MGHRA and CDR2 YSYEKL. This CDR3 is built from 14 residues. The CDR3 nucleotides are TGCGCCAGCAGCCAAGGCACAGGGCACACTGAAGCTTTCTTT. This encodes CASSQGTGHTEAFF.

The gene calls are TRBV29-1 and TRBJ1-4; unclear D gene. This CDR3 has 14 residues. Germline V gene data show CDR1 as SQVTM and CDR2 as ANQGSEA. V was trimmed by 6 bases and J by 5 bases, leaving 16 bases between them. CDR3 amino acids: CSVLDGRMNEKLFF. The CDR3 region has the DNA TGCAGCGTCTTGGACGGCAGGATGAATGAAAAACTGTTTTTT.

This chain links TRBV27 with TRBJ2-5; D is unresolved. There are 16 residues in the CDR3. Trimming took off 5 bases at V and 2 bases at J, with 18 bases between the two ends. The germline V gene has CDR1 MNHEY and CDR2 SMNVEV (reference sequence). CDR3 DNA: TGTGCCAGCAGTCCTTCCTGGATGGGCCCTCAAGAGACCCAGTACTTC. Its translation: CASSPSWMGPQETQYF.

V and J are TRBV6-5 and TRBJ2-1, with 8 bases identical to TRBD2. The CDR3 totals 14 residues. Germline lookup yields CDR1 MNHEY and CDR2 SVGAGI. J gave up 15 bases and V 0 bases, and 10 bases lay outside the gene matches. The CDR3 here is CASSYSITSGSLFF. For the CDR3, the DNA is TGTGCCAGCAGTTACTCGATTACCAGCGGGAGTCTGTTCTTC.